This TCR beta chain was captured by sequencing in a study of shared T cell receptors in the human thymus. Generated by immunoSEQ multiplex PCR, the TCRdb table keeps only in-frame clones and is missing some. The top ten clones hold under 0.012% of a sample with roughly 710,000 clones, approximately 83% of them seen once. This CDR3 region has 15 residues. V was pared by 2 bases and J by 6 bases, with 17 bases between. Germline V CDR1 and CDR2: MGHRA, YSYEKL. The same specimen was also included in a second study, on human thymus T cells. That investigation notes: Healthy Finnish infants undergoing corrective surgery for congenital heart defects were used as donors. Thymic resections from corrective heart surgery supplied the tissue.

The source material was thymocytes. The chain uses TRBV4-1 and TRBJ2-7; D may be TRBD1 (5 bases). This sequence was found in a girl under three years old with a congenital heart defect. CDR3 sequence (DNA): TGCGCCAGCAGCCAACCCGACAGTCCCGGTTCCGAGCAGTACTTC. It translates to CASSQPDSPGSEQYF.